These 17 T cell receptor beta chains were sequenced from one sample in a study of blood T cell repertoires in COVID-19 (dated by TCRdb to 2019 to 2021). The library was made by the immunoSEQ multiplex PCR assay. Sourced from immuneACCESS, this table was stored by TCRdb with only in-frame sequences that have V and J called. A share of the clones is absent; for the studies checked, an unresolved V gene accounts for under half, and the remainder has no known explanation. This sample lists about 240,000 clones; just under 85% were detected once. The ten top clones hold 5% to 8% of the sample. Sequences were obtained from peripheral blood. Every receptor here comes from a woman aged 55 to 70 with active or convalescent COVID-19.

This chain links TRBV3-1 (or the pseudogene TRBV3-2) with TRBJ2-1, with 8 bases fitting TRBD1. V gave up 5 bases and J gave up 10 bases; unmatched junction bases: 7. The germline CDR1 and CDR2 sequences are LGHDT and YNNKEL (reference sequence). This CDR3 spans 13 amino acids. DNA of the CDR3: TGTGCCAGCAGCGGTGACAGGGGCAAGGAGCAGTTCTTC. It specifies CASSGDRGKEQFF.

This clone has only one observation. The rearrangement links TRBV19 to TRBJ2-1, with TRBD2 matching over 12 bases. Germline-derived CDR1 and CDR2 are LNHDA and SQIVND (reference sequence). J was trimmed by 10 bases and V by 3 bases; bases with no gene match: 7. The CDR3 consists of 15 residues. DNA for the CDR3: TGTGCCAGTAGTATTGGGACTAGCGGGCAAGAAGAGCAGTTCTTC. This translates into CASSIGTSGQEEQFF.

The chain links TRBV30 to TRBJ2-1; D gene ambiguous. V dropped 0 bases and J dropped 6 bases, with 6 bases sitting between them. The CDR3 contains 12 residues. Germline-derived CDR1 and CDR2 are GTSNPN and SVGIG (reference sequence). CDR3 DNA sequence: TGTGCCTGGAGTGTTACCGGCAATGAGCAGTTCTTC. Translation: CAWSVTGNEQFF.

The rearrangement uses TRBV19 and TRBJ1-2, with 11 bases lining up with TRBD1. Germline values: CDR1 LNHDA, CDR2 SQIVND (reference sequence). CDR3 length: 14 amino acids. The V gene end was trimmed by 6 bases and the J gene end by 7 bases; junction bases not matched to a gene: 7. The CDR3 DNA sequence: TGTGCCAGTAGCGGGACAGGGGGAGACTTTGGCTACACCTTC. Translating it yields CASSGTGGDFGYTF.

The chain uses TRBV19 and TRBJ1-1; TRBD1 matches at 8 bases. The length of the CDR3 is 14 residues. Trimming cost V 6 bases and J 2 bases; bases outside gene matches: 5. In germline, CDR1 is LNHDA, CDR2 SQIVND (reference sequence). This CDR3 reads CASRGQAFNTEAFF. The CDR3 DNA sequence: TGTGCCAGTAGGGGACAGGCGTTTAACACTGAAGCTTTCTTT.

This rearrangement joins TRBV5-1 to TRBJ2-1; maybe TRBD2 (6 bases). Trimming pared 3 bases from V and 8 bases from J, leaving 21 bases between. CDR1 SGHRS and CDR2 YFSETQ come from the germline V gene. This CDR3 contains 16 residues. The chain's CDR3 is CASSSGTGRGGDEQFF. CDR3 in DNA: TGCGCCAGCAGCTCGGGGACCGGGAGAGGTGGCGATGAGCAGTTCTTC.

V gene TRBV19 combines with J gene TRBJ2-1, with TRBD2 identical over 8 bases. V gave up 5 bases and J gave up 9 bases; unmatched junction bases: 21. The CDR3 is 18 residues long. Per germline, CDR1 LNHDA and CDR2 SQIVND (reference sequence). The DNA of the CDR3 is TGTGCCAGTAGTCCAAGGTCCCTGGCCTGGAGCGGGAGATCTGAGCAGTTCTTC. Amino acids: CASSPRSLAWSGRSEQFF.

The chain carries TRBV5-4 and TRBJ2-3; 7 nucleotides line up with TRBD2. This CDR3 comprises 15 residues. V trimming: 1 base; J trimming: 8 bases; junction bases outside the gene matches: 10. Germline V gene lookup returns CDR1 SGHNT and CDR2 YYREEE (reference sequence). CDR3 nucleotide sequence: TGTGCCAGCAGCTTGCCGGCGGGAGCCCCCGGTACGCAGTATTTT. Its translation: CASSLPAGAPGTQYF.

The table lists this clone with a few counts. V usage is TRBV19 and J usage is TRBJ1-2; TRBD1 matches at 10 bases. Unmatched junction bases numbered 6, after V lost 9 bases and J lost 2 bases. From germline, CDR1 is LNHDA and CDR2 SQIVND (reference sequence). The CDR3 has 14 amino acids. Here the CDR3 reads CARTPDRGNYGYTF. DNA for the CDR3: TGTGCCAGAACCCCGGACAGGGGGAACTATGGCTACACCTTC.

A single count supports this clone. The CDR3 DNA follows: TGTGCCAGCAGCGCCAGGGCCCGATCGAACACCGGGGAGCTGTTTTTT. Its translation is CASSARARSNTGELFF. The chain carries TRBV3-1 (or the pseudogene TRBV3-2) and TRBJ2-2, with D perhaps TRBD1 (5 bases). CDR1 is LGHDT and CDR2 is YNNKEL in the germline V gene (reference sequence). Trimming stripped 5 bases from V and 0 bases from J, with 13 bases between. This CDR3 region has 16 residues.

The table lists this clone with many counts. This chain joins TRBV7-9 and TRBJ2-1; 10 bases map to TRBD2. This CDR3 spans 16 amino acids. V was pared by 4 bases and J by 2 bases, with 5 bases of the junction left unmatched. Germline V CDR1 and CDR2: SEHNR, FQNEAQ (reference sequence). CDR3 region: CASSSSGGAPYNEQFF. The CDR3 bases are TGTGCCAGCAGCTCCAGCGGGGGGGCCCCCTACAATGAGCAGTTCTTC. The full variable domain, with the rest looked up from reference TRBV7-9 and TRBJ2-1, is DTGVSQNPRHKITKRGQNVTFRCDPISEHNRLYWYRQTLGQGPEFLTYFQNEAQLEKSRLLSDRFSAERPKGSFSTLEIQRTEQGDSAMYLCASSSSGGAPYNEQFFGPGTRLTVL.

The gene calls are TRBV7-3 and TRBJ2-3; no clear D gene. Between the trimmed V and J ends, which lost 2 bases and 1 base, there was a span of 7 bases. CDR3 length: 14 residues. Per the germline V gene, CDR1 is SGHTA and CDR2 is FQGTGA. CDR3 in DNA: TGTGCCAGCAGCTTAGACATGCGCACAGATACGCAGTATTTT. It encodes CASSLDMRTDTQYF.

This sequence joins TRBV6-5 and TRBJ2-1; TRBD1 aligns across 7 bases. Germline CDR1 is MNHEY and CDR2 is SVGAGI. V dropped 2 bases and J dropped 5; count of bases not matched to a gene: 9. This CDR3 comprises 16 residues. This chain's CDR3 is CASSYDRARPDNEQFF. The DNA of the CDR3 is TGTGCCAGCAGTTACGACAGGGCTCGCCCAGACAATGAGCAGTTCTTC.

This clone was found once. The chain is built from TRBV6-5 and TRBJ2-2; the D is unclear. Germline CDR1 and CDR2: MNHEY and SVGAGI. The CDR3 has 13 amino acids. Trimming pared 4 bases from V and 1 base from J, leaving 4 bases between. CDR3 coding DNA: TGTGCCAGCAGTTTCCAGAACACCGGGGAGCTGTTTTTT. It specifies CASSFQNTGELFF.

The DNA of the CDR3 is TGTGCCAGCAGCTTAAGAGCGGGTGCAAAAAACATTCAGTACTTC. Translated, it gives CASSLRAGAKNIQYF. The V gene is TRBV7-2, the J gene TRBJ2-4, with D possibly TRBD2 on 6 matching bases. Trimming shortened V by 2 bases and J by 4 bases, and 12 bases separated the two germline ends. Germline values: CDR1 SGHTA, CDR2 FQGNSA. The CDR3 is made up of 15 amino acids.

V is TRBV13 and J is TRBJ2-1, with 11 bases lining up with TRBD2. V shed 4 bases and J 6 bases; nucleotides not matched to a gene: 8. Germline CDR1 is PRHDT and CDR2 is FYEKMQ (reference sequence). The CDR3 length is 16 residues. CDR3 sequence: CASSYTTSGSLNEQFF. The CDR3 DNA sequence: TGTGCCAGCAGCTATACTACTAGCGGGAGTCTCAATGAGCAGTTCTTC.

This clone was seen a handful of times. The chain has TRBV30 and TRBJ2-7, with D possibly being TRBD1 (6 bases). V was cut by 0 bases and J by 9 bases, with 12 bases left in between. CDR1 is GTSNPN and CDR2 is SVGIG in the germline V gene (reference sequence). The CDR3 spans 12 residues. CDR3 in DNA: TGTGCCTGGAGTGTGGACAGTCTTAGGCAGTACTTC. Protein sequence: CAWSVDSLRQYF.